Listed here are 11 T cell receptor beta chains from one sample, sequenced in a study of blood T cell repertoires in COVID-19. The assay was immunoSEQ multiplex PCR, and TCRdb's table has in-frame clones only and misses some. The sample has around 260,000 clones; around four fifths are singletons. Sequenced: PBMCs or T cells enriched from blood (not recorded which). The receptors here all came from a man aged 25-40 years with acute COVID-19.

The chain recombines TRBV18 with TRBJ2-7; the D gene is possibly TRBD1 (6 bases). Germline V gives CDR1 KGHSH, CDR2 LQKENI. With 4 bases removed from V and 11 bases from J, the gap between germline ends came to 15 bases. The CDR3 totals 12 residues. The CDR3 here is CASSLRAGVEYV. The CDR3 region has the DNA TGTGCCAGCTCACTCCGGGCAGGGGTTGAGTACGTC.

This clone was observed a single time. The chain carries TRBV6-4 and TRBJ2-1, with 14 positions matching TRBD2. The CDR3 runs 16 residues. V was pared by 3 bases and J by 7 bases, with 5 bases of the junction left unmatched. Germline V gene data show CDR1 as MRHNA and CDR2 as SNTAGT. CDR3 protein: CASSEPGTSGSNEQFF. For the CDR3, the DNA is TGTGCCAGCAGTGAGCCCGGGACTAGCGGGAGTAATGAGCAGTTCTTC.

J is TRBJ1-2 and V is TRBV27; D is undetermined. V was clipped by 6 bases and J by 8 bases, with 19 bases between them. The length of the CDR3 is 14 residues. Germline V gene sequence: CDR1 MNHEY, CDR2 SMNVEV (reference sequence). The CDR3 DNA reads TGTGCCAGCAGCCCTGGGATAGCGGGGAACGGCTACACCTTC. Translated, it gives CASSPGIAGNGYTF.

This chain links TRBV2 with TRBJ1-3; 7 bases fit TRBD1. The V and J ends lost 2 bases and 4 bases, in that order; junction bases with no gene match: 5. The length of the CDR3 is 15 residues. Germline lookup yields CDR1 SNHLY and CDR2 FYNNEI. In DNA, the CDR3 is TGTGCCAGCAGTGAACAGAGGGGGCTCGGAAACACCATATATTTT. This encodes CASSEQRGLGNTIYF.

This clone showed up just once. The V call is TRBV2, the J call TRBJ2-2, with a possible D match to TRBD1 (6 bases). Germline V gene lookup returns CDR1 SNHLY and CDR2 FYNNEI. This CDR3 comprises 15 residues. With 6 bases removed from V and 2 bases from J, the gap between germline ends came to 13 bases. DNA for the CDR3: TGTGCCAGCAGGCCTGACAGGATAAACACCGGGGAGCTGTTTTTT. Translation gives CASRPDRINTGELFF.

With respect to this clone: One end of the junction does not line up with germline, which may come from a read error. The chain has TRBV5-1 and TRBJ1-3, with D possibly being TRBD1 (5 bases). This CDR3 contains 16 residues. Germline V gene data show CDR1 as SGHRS and CDR2 as YFSETQ. The CDR3 spells CASSLVVGVAGNTIYF. CDR3 nucleotides: TGTGCCAGCAGCTTGGTTGTAGGGGTAGCTGGAAACACCATATATTTT.

CDR3 bases: TGTGCCAGCAGCTTACCTAGCGGGAGGACGACTTACGAGCAGTACGTC. Protein sequence: CASSLPSGRTTYEQYV. The J gene is TRBJ2-7, the V gene TRBV7-9, with 11 bases lining up with TRBD2. The V gene's germline CDR1 is SEHNR and CDR2 FQNEAQ (reference sequence). Germline trimming cut 2 bases from V and 4 bases from J; bases unmatched to any gene: 7. The CDR3 sequence is 16 residues long.

This clone was seen a few times. V is TRBV19 and J is TRBJ1-3; D is perhaps TRBD1 (6 bases). The V end was cut by 3 bases, the J end by 0 bases, with 12 bases between. CDR1 and CDR2 (germline): LNHDA, SQIVND (reference sequence). The CDR3 loop spans 16 amino acids. DNA of the CDR3: TGTGCCAGTAGTATGGACAGACCGATCTCTGGAAACACCATATATTTT. This sequence encodes CASSMDRPISGNTIYF.

The chain joins TRBV4-3 to TRBJ1-1; D is unresolved. CDR3 length: 13 amino acids. CDR1 and CDR2 (germline): LGHNA, YSLEER. V was clipped by 3 bases and J by 6 bases, with 11 bases between them. The CDR3 region has the DNA TGCGCCAGCAGCCAGAGGTCGGGGTCTGAAGCTTTCTTT. Translated: CASSQRSGSEAFF.

This rearrangement joins TRBV19 to TRBJ2-4; 9 positions agree with TRBD2. Germline assignment: CDR1 LNHDA and CDR2 SQIVND (reference sequence). The CDR3 loop spans 18 amino acids. V gave up 3 bases and J gave up 5 bases; unmatched junction bases: 14. As DNA, the CDR3 is TGTGCCAGTAGTATGTCGCCACGGGGAGCGGGAGGAGAAAACATTCAGTACTTC. This gives the protein CASSMSPRGAGGENIQYF.

This clone has just one count. This chain connects TRBV4-1 to TRBJ1-1; TRBD1 matches at 11 bases. Germline lookup yields CDR1 MGHRA and CDR2 YSYEKL. The ends lost 3 bases at V and 1 base at J; junction bases unmatched: 4. The CDR3 spans 16 residues. The chain's CDR3 is CASSQRGQGANTEAFF. The CDR3 region has the DNA TGCGCCAGCAGCCAGCGTGGACAGGGGGCGAACACTGAAGCTTTCTTT.